The 4 T cell receptor beta chains in this list originate from one sample, sequenced in a study of CD8 T cells in ankylosing spondylitis. TCRdb reanalysed the 5' RACE reads using MiXCR and keeps one entry per CDR3 protein. The data contain 210,000 or so distinct CDR3 sequences, under 30% of them singletons. Specimen: blood, either unsorted or a sorted T cell fraction (not recorded which). The receptor set was obtained from a male donor with ankylosing spondylitis or in good health (not recorded which).

This clonotype has a count of ten or more. The chain has TRBV11-2 and TRBJ1-6; D perhaps matches TRBD1 (6 bases). Germline lookup yields CDR1 SGHAT and CDR2 FQNNGV. CDR3 length: 15 residues. Trimming took off 5 bases at V and 0 bases at J, with 8 bases between the two ends. CDR3 in DNA: TGTGCCAGCAGCGACAGGAGCTCCTATAATTCACCCCTCCACTTT. Its translation is CASSDRSSYNSPLHF.

This clonotype appeared many times. The rearrangement joins TRBV20-1 to TRBJ2-3; D unresolved. CDR3 length: 13 residues. CDR1 is DFQATT, CDR2 SNEGSKA, per germline (reference sequence). V was trimmed by 3 bases and J by 0 bases, leaving 7 bases between them. The CDR3 spells CSASADSTDTQYF. The DNA for the CDR3 is TGCAGTGCTAGTGCTGATAGCACAGATACGCAGTATTTT.

This clonotype was recorded a few times. The chain has TRBV7-9 and TRBJ1-1, with D maybe TRBD1 (5 bases). The V gene lost 1 base and the J gene lost 1 base, with 13 bases spanning the gap. The germline V gene has CDR1 SEHNR and CDR2 FQNEAQ (reference sequence). The CDR3 length is 16 residues. The CDR3 spells CASSLGLTGPNTEAFF. The CDR3 DNA reads as TGTGCCAGCAGCTTAGGGCTGACGGGGCCGAACACTGAAGCTTTCTTT.

V and J are TRBV7-3 and TRBJ2-5; TRBD1 is a possible D gene (5 bases). The CDR3 length is 13 residues. V lost 2 bases and J lost 5, with 9 bases in between. CDR1 and CDR2 from the germline V gene are SGHTA and FQGTGA. This CDR3 reads CASSLGKGETQYF. Here the CDR3 DNA reads TGTGCCAGCAGCTTAGGAAAGGGGGAGACCCAGTACTTC.